Presented here are 3 T cell receptor beta chains from one specimen sequenced in a study of CD8 T cells in ankylosing spondylitis (dated by TCRdb to about 2017). The library was built by means of 5' RACE. TCRdb lists the instrument as Illumina HiSeq 2500. In-frame beta chains were kept once TCRdb had trimmed the public reads at Q25 with fastp and called clones with MiXCR. Here each entry gathers all rows of one CDR3 protein and keeps the most common genes and DNA. In all, the sample holds around 130,000 distinct CDR3 sequences, and around 8.5% of those were seen once. The top ten hold approximately 3.4% of the sample. Sequenced sample: blood, either unsorted or a sorted T cell fraction (not recorded which). Receptors originate from a male donor with ankylosing spondylitis or in good health (not recorded which).

In this sample, this clonotype turned up many times. The chain joins TRBV24-1 to TRBJ2-7, with D hard to call. The CDR3 runs 16 residues. Between the trimmed V and J ends, which lost 1 base and 2 bases, there was a span of 14 bases. From germline, CDR1 is KGHDR and CDR2 SFDVKD. The DNA of the CDR3 is TGTGCCACCAGTGATTTCGGTCAGAACCAAACCTACGAGCAGTACTTC. Translating it yields CATSDFGQNQTYEQYF.

This clonotype was picked up many times. The chain joins TRBV12-3 or TRBV12-4 to TRBJ2-7; 9 bases match TRBD2. This CDR3 is built from 15 residues. The V and J ends lost 6 bases and 2 bases, in that order; junction bases with no gene match: 8. The CDR3 loop reads CASRPGTSPTYEQYF. The CDR3, as DNA: TGTGCCAGCAGGCCCGGGACTAGCCCAACCTACGAGCAGTACTTC.

This clonotype occurred a few times. The rearrangement joins TRBV20-1 to TRBJ1-4; 8 bases line up with TRBD1. CDR3 length: 14 amino acids. V trimming: 6 bases; J trimming: 8 bases; junction bases outside the gene matches: 11. Per germline, CDR1 DFQATT and CDR2 SNEGSKA (reference sequence). CDR3 amino acids: CSATAWTGKEKLFF. The CDR3 DNA follows: TGCAGTGCCACAGCTTGGACAGGGAAGGAAAAACTGTTTTTT.